The rows below give T cell receptor beta chains drawn from one sample of a study of PD-L1 blockade in urothelial cancer. Measured with immunoSEQ multiplex PCR; TCRdb has only the in-frame clones, and not every one. The sample lists about 50,000 clones; roughly four fifths were seen once. This material consisted of PBMCs, taken around atezolizumab (anti-PD-L1) treatment. The receptor source for this set is an older man with urothelial cancer. CDR3s include the opening cysteine and the closing phenylalanine or tryptophan. A D gene is named only where the DNA matches it firmly. Size values are once, few and many counts, or a class for expanded clones, and some rows have none.

J: TRBJ1-1; D: -; size: -; V: TRBV10-3; DNA: TGTGCCATCTCTAACTTCGGGATCTATGGCGGCACTGAAGCTTTCTTT; CDR3: CAISNFGIYGGTEAFF
J: TRBJ2-4; D: -; size: -; V: TRBV2; DNA: TGTGCCAGCAGCGGGACTTTTCAGTACTTC; CDR3: CASSGTFQYF
J: TRBJ1-6; D: -; size: few; V: TRBV28; DNA: TGTGCCAGCAGTTTATGGCAGGGAGGTAATTCACCCCTCCACTTT; CDR3: CASSLWQGGNSPLHF
J: TRBJ2-5; D: TRBD2; size: -; V: TRBV27; DNA: TGTGCCAGCAGTTCCAGAGTAGCGGGGAAAGAGACCCAGTACTTC; CDR3: CASSSRVAGKETQYF
J: TRBJ1-5; D: -; size: once; V: TRBV7-9; DNA: TGTGCCAGCAGCTCTATGTCGGGGGGCGGCAATCAGCCCCAGCATTTT; CDR3: CASSSMSGGGNQPQHF
J: TRBJ2-3; D: -; size: -; V: TRBV4-3; DNA: TGCGCCAGCAGCCAAGAGGGGGAGGAGGAGATTACGCAGTATTTT; CDR3: CASSQEGEEEITQYF
J: TRBJ2-4; D: TRBD1; size: -; V: TRBV6-5; DNA: TGTGCCAGCAGTTCTCCGGGACAGGGGGCCAAAAACATTCAGTACTTC; CDR3: CASSSPGQGAKNIQYF
J: TRBJ2-2; D: TRBD2; size: -; V: TRBV6-5; DNA: TGTGCCAGCTATCTACGGGAGGGCACCGGGGAGCTGTTTTTT; CDR3: CASYLREGTGELFF
J: TRBJ1-6; D: -; size: -; V: TRBV4-1; DNA: TGCGCCAGCAGCCAAGCCCAGGTGGATTCACCCCTCCACTTT; CDR3: CASSQAQVDSPLHF
J: TRBJ2-1; D: TRBD1; size: -; V: TRBV5-4; DNA: TGTGCCAGCAGCACGGACAGGGCCAATGAGCAGTTCTTC; CDR3: CASSTDRANEQFF
J: TRBJ2-3; D: TRBD2; size: -; V: TRBV5-4; DNA: TGTGCCAGCAGCTTGCCGGGCAGCGGGGGACCCACAGATACGCAGTATTTT; CDR3: CASSLPGSGGPTDTQYF
J: TRBJ2-3; D: TRBD1; size: -; V: TRBV5-1; DNA: TGCGCCAGCAGCTTGGTGGTGGGACAGGGTGCGGATACGCAGTATTTT; CDR3: CASSLVVGQGADTQYF
J: TRBJ1-6; D: TRBD1; size: -; V: TRBV6-1; DNA: TGTGCCAGCCGACAGGGCGCGAATTCACCCCTCCACTTT; CDR3: CASRQGANSPLHF
J: TRBJ2-4; D: TRBD2; size: -; V: TRBV5-4; DNA: TGTGCCAGCAGCTTGGCCGAAAATAGCGGGAGGAACATTCAGTACTTC; CDR3: CASSLAENSGRNIQYF
J: TRBJ1-2; D: TRBD1; size: -; V: TRBV4-3; DNA: TGCGCCAGCAGCCGGACAGGCCTTGGCTACACCTTC; CDR3: CASSRTGLGYTF
J: TRBJ1-1; D: -; size: once; V: TRBV14; DNA: TGTGCCAGCAGCCCGACACGGGGCACTGAAGCTTTCTTT; CDR3: CASSPTRGTEAFF
J: TRBJ1-2; D: -; size: -; V: TRBV6-1; DNA: TGTGCCAGCACCACCGGGGTTCGAGACTATGGCTACACCTTC; CDR3: CASTTGVRDYGYTF
J: TRBJ2-5; D: TRBD2; size: -; V: TRBV27; DNA: TGTGCCAGCAGTGTCGCGGGAGGGGGGGAGACCCAGTACTTC; CDR3: CASSVAGGGETQYF
J: TRBJ1-5; D: -; size: -; V: TRBV10-2; DNA: TGCGCCAGCAGCGCGCAGGGGAATCAGCCCCAGCATTTT; CDR3: CASSAQGNQPQHF
J: TRBJ2-7; D: TRBD2; size: once; V: TRBV13; DNA: TGTGCCAGCAGCCCCCCCCTAGCGGGGGTCTACGAGCAGTACTTC; CDR3: CASSPPLAGVYEQYF
J: TRBJ1-1; D: -; size: -; V: TRBV18; DNA: TGTGCCAGCTCACCACCGAGCCTCCCGAACACTGAAGCTTTCTTT; CDR3: CASSPPSLPNTEAFF
J: TRBJ2-7; D: TRBD1; size: -; V: TRBV19; DNA: TGTGCCAGTAGTGACAGGGGGCTCCGGGCCTACGAGCAGTACTTC; CDR3: CASSDRGLRAYEQYF
J: TRBJ1-5; D: -; size: -; V: TRBV19; DNA: TGTGCCAGTACTCGGCGGGCAGATAATCAGCCCCAGCATTTT; CDR3: CASTRRADNQPQHF
J: TRBJ1-1; D: -; size: -; V: TRBV28; DNA: TGTGCCAGCAGTTTGTCCAGGGCGGGAGACACTGAAGCTTTCTTT; CDR3: CASSLSRAGDTEAFF
J: TRBJ2-3; D: TRBD2; size: -; V: TRBV7-2; DNA: TGTGCCAGCAGCTTAGTCGGGACTAGCCCAGATACGCAGTATTTT; CDR3: CASSLVGTSPDTQYF
J: TRBJ2-3; D: -; size: -; V: TRBV11-3; DNA: TGTGCCAGCAGCCCTAAAAGCGGGGATACGCAGTATTTT; CDR3: CASSPKSGDTQYF
J: TRBJ2-3; D: TRBD1; size: few; V: TRBV29-1; DNA: TGCAGCGTTCTCGGACAGGCCTCAGTGAATACGCAGTATTTT; CDR3: CSVLGQASVNTQYF
J: TRBJ1-1; D: TRBD1; size: -; V: TRBV7-9; DNA: TGTGCCAGCAGCGCGACAGGGGGGAGCACTGAAGCTTTCTTT; CDR3: CASSATGGSTEAFF
J: TRBJ2-7; D: TRBD2; size: -; V: TRBV6-6; DNA: TGTGCCAGCAGTTACGGCGGGGGGTTGGGCTACGAGCAGTACTTC; CDR3: CASSYGGGLGYEQYF
J: TRBJ2-1; D: TRBD1; size: -; V: TRBV9; DNA: TGTGCCAGCAGCGGCGAGGACAGGGGTTTCGATGAGCAGTTCTTC; CDR3: CASSGEDRGFDEQFF
J: TRBJ2-7; D: -; size: -; V: TRBV19; DNA: TGTGCCAGTAGACTAAACCCGGGAAAAAGCGAGCAGTACTTC; CDR3: CASRLNPGKSEQYF
J: TRBJ2-1; D: -; size: -; V: TRBV4-1; DNA: TGCGCCAGCCGGTTCCGGGACTTAGCGGAGAATGAGCAGTTCTTC; CDR3: CASRFRDLAENEQFF
J: TRBJ2-7; D: TRBD2; size: once; V: TRBV5-5; DNA: TGTGCCAGCAGCTTTAAGGCAGGACTAGCGGGCTCCTACGAGCAGTACTTC; CDR3: CASSFKAGLAGSYEQYF
J: TRBJ1-1; D: TRBD1; size: -; V: TRBV19; DNA: TGTGCCAGTAGTGTGGGACAGGGCCCTGACACTGAAGCTTTCTTT; CDR3: CASSVGQGPDTEAFF
J: TRBJ1-5; D: TRBD1; size: -; V: TRBV2; DNA: TGTGCCAGCAGTGAGGACAGGGCCACTCTCAATCAGCCCCAGCATTTT; CDR3: CASSEDRATLNQPQHF
J: TRBJ2-3; D: TRBD2; size: -; V: TRBV25-1; DNA: TGTGCCAGCATTAAAGCGGGGGGCACAGATACGCAGTATTTT; CDR3: CASIKAGGTDTQYF
J: TRBJ1-5; D: TRBD1; size: -; V: TRBV15; DNA: TGTGCCACCAGCAGAGGGAGTCGGTCAGGGGGCAGGGGTCAGCCCCAGCATTTT; CDR3: CATSRGSRSGGRGQPQHF
J: TRBJ1-5; D: TRBD1; size: -; V: TRBV19; DNA: TGTGCCAGTAGCGACAGGGGGCTAGGTCCCCAGCATTTT; CDR3: CASSDRGLGPQHF
J: TRBJ2-2; D: TRBD1; size: -; V: TRBV7-8; DNA: TGTGCCAGCAGACGAGGGACAGACACCGGGGAGCTGTTTTTT; CDR3: CASRRGTDTGELFF
J: TRBJ2-5; D: TRBD2; size: once; V: TRBV25-1; DNA: TGTGCCAGCAGTGGATGGGGGGGGGAGACCCAGTACTTC; CDR3: CASSGWGGETQYF
J: TRBJ2-6; D: -; size: -; V: TRBV5-1; DNA: TGCGCCAGCAGCCCAAGGGGGACCACCTCCCCTGGGGCCAACGTCCTGACTTTC; CDR3: CASSPRGTTSPGANVLTF
J: TRBJ2-7; D: TRBD2; size: -; V: TRBV4-3; DNA: TGCGCCAGCAGCCAAGGCCTCGGACTAGCGGCGTACGAGCAGTACTTC; CDR3: CASSQGLGLAAYEQYF
J: TRBJ1-1; D: -; size: -; V: TRBV5-4; DNA: TGTGCCAGCAGCTTTATCGACAGCCAGAACACTGAAGCTTTCTTT; CDR3: CASSFIDSQNTEAFF
J: TRBJ2-3; D: TRBD2; size: -; V: TRBV9; DNA: TGTGCCAGCAGCGTAGCTTTTAGCGGGGGGGCAGATACGCAGTATTTT; CDR3: CASSVAFSGGADTQYF
J: TRBJ2-1; D: -; size: -; V: TRBV5-4; DNA: TGTGCCAGCAGCCAAAGACAGCGCAGAATGGGCTACAATGAGCAGTTCTTC; CDR3: CASSQRQRRMGYNEQFF
J: TRBJ2-3; D: -; size: -; V: TRBV7-6; DNA: TGTGCCAGCAGCTCTAGAAGTAGCACAGATACGCAGTATTTT; CDR3: CASSSRSSTDTQYF
J: TRBJ1-2; D: -; size: -; V: TRBV7-2; DNA: TGTGCCAGCAGCCAAGACAGCTATGGCTACACCTTC; CDR3: CASSQDSYGYTF
J: TRBJ1-1; D: TRBD1; size: -; V: TRBV19; DNA: TGTGCCACCTCCCAGGGTCGGGCAGGGGGCCGGCGAACTGAAGCTTTCTTT; CDR3: CATSQGRAGGRRTEAFF
J: TRBJ2-5; D: TRBD1; size: -; V: TRBV7-8; DNA: TGTGCCAGCAGCGCTACCGACAGGGCCGGGGAGACCCAGTACTTC; CDR3: CASSATDRAGETQYF
J: TRBJ2-5; D: -; size: once; V: TRBV28; DNA: TGTGCCAGCACCCCCGGGGGAATGAGGGGGACCCAGTACTTC; CDR3: CASTPGGMRGTQYF
J: TRBJ2-3; D: TRBD1; size: -; V: TRBV19; DNA: TGTGCCAGTAGTATCCGGACAGGAAGCACAGATACGCAGTATTTT; CDR3: CASSIRTGSTDTQYF
J: TRBJ1-1; D: -; size: -; V: TRBV14; DNA: TGTGCCAGCAGCCTCATTAGAGGACAGAGGAACACTGAAGCTTTCTTT; CDR3: CASSLIRGQRNTEAFF
J: TRBJ2-7; D: -; size: -; V: TRBV7-8; DNA: TGTGCCAGCAGCTTTCAAAGAGGAACAAACGAGCAGTACTTC; CDR3: CASSFQRGTNEQYF
J: TRBJ1-2; D: -; size: -; V: TRBV6-1; DNA: TGTGCCAGCATTCCACAGAGTTCTAACTATGGCTACACCTTC; CDR3: CASIPQSSNYGYTF